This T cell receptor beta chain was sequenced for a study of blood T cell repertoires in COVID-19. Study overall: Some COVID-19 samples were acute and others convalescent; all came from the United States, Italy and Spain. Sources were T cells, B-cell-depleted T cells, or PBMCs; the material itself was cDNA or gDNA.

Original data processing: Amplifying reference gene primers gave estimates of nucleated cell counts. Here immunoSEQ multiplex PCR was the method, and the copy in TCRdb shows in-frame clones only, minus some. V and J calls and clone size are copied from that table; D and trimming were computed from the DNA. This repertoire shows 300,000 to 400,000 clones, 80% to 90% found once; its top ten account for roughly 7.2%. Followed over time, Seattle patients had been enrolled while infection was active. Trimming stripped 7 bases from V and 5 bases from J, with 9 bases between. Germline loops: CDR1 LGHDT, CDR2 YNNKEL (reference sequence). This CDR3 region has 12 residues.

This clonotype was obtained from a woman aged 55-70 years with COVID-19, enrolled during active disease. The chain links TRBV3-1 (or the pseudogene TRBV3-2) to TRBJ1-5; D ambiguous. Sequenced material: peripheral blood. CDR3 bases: TGTGCCAGCAACAAGGGAGATCAGCCCCAGCATTTT. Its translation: CASNKGDQPQHF.